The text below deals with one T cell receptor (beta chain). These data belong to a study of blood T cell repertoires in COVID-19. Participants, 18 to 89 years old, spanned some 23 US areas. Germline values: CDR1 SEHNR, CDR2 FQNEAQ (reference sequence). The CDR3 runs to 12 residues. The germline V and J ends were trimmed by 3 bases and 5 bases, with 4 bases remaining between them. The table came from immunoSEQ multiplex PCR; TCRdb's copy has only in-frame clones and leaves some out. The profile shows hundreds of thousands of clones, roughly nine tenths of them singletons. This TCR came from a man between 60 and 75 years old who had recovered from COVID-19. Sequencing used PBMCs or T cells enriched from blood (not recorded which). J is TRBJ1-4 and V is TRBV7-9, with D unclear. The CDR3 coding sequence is TGTGCCAGCAGCTTTCTCAATGAAAAACTGTTTTTT. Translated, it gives CASSFLNEKLFF.